The 5 T cell receptor beta chains below come from one sample, sequenced in a study of blood T cells in healthy people across ages. A second PCR, run for roughly 7 to 12 cycles, used a sample-barcoded 5' primer plus a J-beta primer mix. TCRdb independently ran MiXCR on the 5' RACE reads; one entry per CDR3 protein. This sample has around 1.7 million distinct CDR3 sequences, with about 30% found just once. Sequencing was done on a sample of blood. These receptors were collected from a woman between 25 and 40 years old in good health.

This clonotype was counted between two and nine times. The chain joins TRBV7-2 to TRBJ2-1, with 8 nucleotides matching TRBD2. The germline CDR1 and CDR2 sequences are SGHTA and FQGNSA. The CDR3 spans 15 residues. With 4 bases clipped from V and 4 bases from J, the junction kept 6 bases outside the gene matches. CDR3 sequence (DNA): TGTGCCAGCAGCTCGCGGGGGGAGCTTTACAATGAGCAGTTCTTC. This sequence encodes CASSSRGELYNEQFF. Full variable domain (missing parts from reference TRBV7-2 and TRBJ2-1): GAGVSQSPSNKVTEKGKDVELRCDPISGHTALYWYRQSLGQGLEFLIYFQGNSAPDKSGLPSDRFSAERTGGSVSTLTIQRTQQEDSAVYLCASSSRGELYNEQFFGPGTRLTVL.

In this sample, this clonotype turned up a few times. The chain carries TRBV7-9 and TRBJ2-7; 7 bases fit TRBD2. The CDR3 covers 14 residues. Trimming removed 5 bases from V and 5 bases from J; junction bases left unmatched: 9. Germline lookup yields CDR1 SEHNR and CDR2 FQNEAQ (reference sequence). The DNA for the CDR3 is TGTGCCAGCAGCCCTTTGCGCGGGAGACACGAGCAGTACTTC. The encoded protein is CASSPLRGRHEQYF.

This clonotype has ten or more counts. This chain uses TRBV29-1 with TRBJ2-7; D is undetermined. CDR1 is SQVTM, CDR2 ANQGSEA, per germline. The CDR3 extends over 13 amino acids. Trimming removed 4 bases from V and 4 bases from J, with 14 bases in between. The DNA for the CDR3 is TGCAGCGTTGTCCCAGCCGGACGTTACGAGCAGTACTTC. Translating it yields CSVVPAGRYEQYF.

In this sample, this clonotype turned up a few times. The rearrangement links TRBV5-1 to TRBJ2-5; no reliable D call. The germline gives CDR1 SGHRS, CDR2 YFSETQ. Trimming took off 6 bases at V and 1 base at J, with 10 bases between the two ends. This CDR3 comprises 13 residues. The CDR3 bases are TGCGCCAGCATGTTGAGATTCCAAGAGACCCAGTACTTC. This translates into CASMLRFQETQYF. Drawing the rest from reference TRBV5-1 and TRBJ2-5, the complete variable domain is KAGVTQTPRYLIKTRGQQVTLSCSPISGHRSVSWYQQTPGQGLQFLFEYFSETQRNKGNFPGRFSGRQFSNSRSEMNVSTLELGDSALYLCASMLRFQETQYFGPGTRLLVL.

The V and J genes are TRBV28 and TRBJ2-1; 7 nucleotides agree with TRBD1. The trim removed 10 bases at V and 4 bases at J, leaving 13 bases unmatched. The CDR3 is made up of 15 amino acids. Germline CDR1 and CDR2: MDHEN and SYDVKM. DNA of the CDR3: TGTGCCACCACAGGGGCGCAGGGATCTTACAATGAGCAGTTCTTC. As protein: CATTGAQGSYNEQFF.